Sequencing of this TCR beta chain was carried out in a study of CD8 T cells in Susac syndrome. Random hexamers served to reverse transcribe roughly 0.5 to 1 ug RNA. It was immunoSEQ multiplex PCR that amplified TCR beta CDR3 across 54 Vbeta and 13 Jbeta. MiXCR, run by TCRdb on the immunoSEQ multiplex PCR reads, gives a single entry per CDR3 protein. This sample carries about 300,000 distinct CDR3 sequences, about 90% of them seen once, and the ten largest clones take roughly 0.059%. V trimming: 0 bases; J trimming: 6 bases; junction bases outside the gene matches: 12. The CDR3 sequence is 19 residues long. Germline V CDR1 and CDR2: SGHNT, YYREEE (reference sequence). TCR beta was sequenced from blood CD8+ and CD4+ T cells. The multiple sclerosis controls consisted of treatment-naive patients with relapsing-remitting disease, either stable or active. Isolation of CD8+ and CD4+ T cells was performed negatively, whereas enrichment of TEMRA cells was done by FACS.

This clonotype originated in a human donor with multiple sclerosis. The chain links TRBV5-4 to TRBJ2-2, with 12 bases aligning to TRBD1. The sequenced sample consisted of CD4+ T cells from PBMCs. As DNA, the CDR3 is TGTGCCAGCAGCTTGGGTGGGATATCTGGGACAGGGGGCTCCGGGGAGCTGTTTTTT. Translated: CASSLGGISGTGGSGELFF.